The 17 T cell receptor beta chains below come from one sample, sequenced in a study of shared clonotypes between healthy human individuals. Generated by immunoSEQ multiplex PCR, the TCRdb table keeps only in-frame clones and is missing some. The repertoire holds about 680,000 clones, 55% to 85% seen once, with more than 1.5% in the top ten. Sample: memory CD4+ T cells sorted from blood. Described subset: CD45RA-negative fraction. Receptor source: a woman aged 25 to 39 in good health.

The chain combines TRBV6-1 with TRBJ2-6; 7 bases fit TRBD1. Germline V gene data show CDR1 as MNHNS and CDR2 as SASEGT. CDR3 length: 15 residues. J lost 4 bases, V lost 7 bases, and 7 bases had no gene match. The CDR3 coding sequence is TGTGCCAGCATTCCACAGGGGTCAGGGGCCAACGTCCTGACTTTC. This gives the protein CASIPQGSGANVLTF.

The chain links TRBV19 to TRBJ1-5; a weak D match, TRBD1 (6 bases). This CDR3 comprises 14 residues. The germline V gene has CDR1 LNHDA and CDR2 SQIVND (reference sequence). V lost 6 bases and J 5 bases, leaving 14 bases between the germline ends. The CDR3 is CASRTGTFDQPQHF. In DNA, the CDR3 is TGTGCCAGTAGGACTGGGACATTTGATCAGCCCCAGCATTTT.

The chain has TRBV5-1 and TRBJ2-7; 8 bases are a match to TRBD2. Germline-derived CDR1 and CDR2 are SGHRS and YFSETQ. The CDR3 runs 13 residues. The V gene end was trimmed by 5 bases and the J gene end by 2 bases; junction bases not matched to a gene: 3. The DNA for the CDR3 is TGCGCCAGCAGTCAGGGACTAGCCTACGAGCAGTACTTC. This sequence encodes CASSQGLAYEQYF.

The chain's CDR3 is CASSNQTAHYEQYF. The CDR3 coding sequence is TGTGCCAGCAGCAATCAAACGGCTCACTACGAGCAGTACTTC. This chain links TRBV21-1 with TRBJ2-7. TRBV21-1 is reported as a pseudogene. The CDR3 has 14 residues.

This clone was observed a single time. The genes are TRBV19 and TRBJ1-4, with D maybe TRBD1 (6 bases). V gave up 3 bases and J gave up 4 bases, with 12 bases separating them. From germline, CDR1 is LNHDA and CDR2 SQIVND (reference sequence). This CDR3 is 15 amino acids long. This CDR3 is CASSIQDRSNEKLFF. DNA for the CDR3: TGTGCCAGTAGTATCCAGGACAGAAGTAATGAAAAACTGTTTTTT.

The V and J genes are TRBV9 and TRBJ2-1; maybe TRBD2 (6 bases). Germline loops: CDR1 SGDLS, CDR2 YYNGEE. The CDR3 extends over 13 amino acids. With 2 bases removed from V and 8 bases from J, the gap between germline ends came to 11 bases. The CDR3 DNA reads as TGTGCCAGCAGCGTCTGGGGGAGGCATGAGCAGTTCTTC. Translated: CASSVWGRHEQFF.

The chain has TRBV11-2 and TRBJ2-1; D remains unclear. This CDR3 is built from 13 residues. The germline CDR1 and CDR2 sequences are SGHAT and FQNNGV. V lost 5 bases and J 8 bases, leaving 13 bases between the germline ends. CDR3 sequence: CASSPYYADEQFF. The CDR3 nucleotides read TGTGCCAGCAGCCCATACTACGCCGATGAGCAGTTCTTC. Drawing the rest from reference TRBV11-2 and TRBJ2-1, the complete variable domain is EAGVAQSPRYKIIEKRQSVAFWCNPISGHATLYWYQQILGQGPKLLIQFQNNGVVDDSQLPKDRFSAERLKGVDSTLKIQPAKLEDSAVYLCASSPYYADEQFFGPGTRLTVL.

The gene calls are TRBV10-3 and TRBJ1-1; D is unclear. The CDR3 loop spans 14 amino acids. Trimming removed 3 bases from V and 11 bases from J, with 19 bases in between. Germline V gives CDR1 ENHRY, CDR2 SYGVKD. The CDR3 nucleotides read TGTGCCATCAGTGACCAAATGGGCCAATCTGCTGCTTTCTTT. Its translation is CAISDQMGQSAAFF.

The sample holds a few counts of this clone. The genes are TRBV28 and TRBJ1-3; D ambiguous. This CDR3 is 12 amino acids long. The germline V gene encodes CDR1 MDHEN and CDR2 SYDVKM. The CDR3 region has the DNA TGTGCTATAAGGGCGGAGGGAAACACCATATATTTT. Protein sequence: CAIRAEGNTIYF.

The chain links TRBV7-9 to TRBJ2-3, with 8 bases aligning to TRBD1. Germline-derived CDR1 and CDR2 are SEHNR and FQNEAQ (reference sequence). The CDR3 consists of 13 residues. Unmatched junction bases numbered 6, after V lost 7 bases and J lost 6 bases. The CDR3 here is CASKDRVGDTQYF. CDR3 DNA: TGTGCCAGCAAGGACAGGGTGGGCGATACGCAGTATTTT.

The chain joins TRBV7-4 to TRBJ2-7, with 8 positions matching TRBD1. The CDR3 covers 15 residues. The V gene's germline CDR1 is SGHVT and CDR2 SQSDAQ. V lost 5 bases to trimming and J lost 3 bases; unmatched junction nucleotides: 9. The CDR3 is CASSNGQGRDYEQYF. DNA of the CDR3: TGTGCCAGCAGCAATGGACAGGGCAGGGACTACGAGCAGTACTTC.

This chain links TRBV7-2 with TRBJ2-2; 10 bases agree with TRBD2. Germline CDR1 and CDR2: SGHTA and FQGNSA. V shed 4 bases and J 7 bases; nucleotides not matched to a gene: 6. The CDR3 is made up of 15 amino acids. The CDR3 loop is CASSSPGLAVGELFF. The CDR3, as DNA: TGTGCCAGCAGCTCCCCTGGACTAGCGGTCGGGGAGCTGTTTTTT.

The table lists this clone with many counts. The genes are TRBV19 and TRBJ2-5, with 7 bases aligning to TRBD2. Germline CDR1 is LNHDA and CDR2 is SQIVND (reference sequence). Trimming took 0 bases from V and 5 from J; bases not matched to a gene: 6. The CDR3 runs 15 residues. CDR3: CASSIDLAGVETQYF. In DNA, the CDR3 is TGTGCCAGTAGTATAGACCTCGCGGGGGTGGAGACCCAGTACTTC.

The chain links TRBV4-2 to TRBJ2-1; 12 bases fit TRBD2. CDR3 length: 16 amino acids. CDR1 LGHNA and CDR2 YNFKEQ come from the germline V gene. Trimming removed 1 base from V and 4 bases from J; junction bases left unmatched: 2. CDR3 protein: CASSQGLAGAYNEQFF. CDR3 DNA: TGTGCCAGCAGCCAAGGACTAGCGGGAGCTTACAATGAGCAGTTCTTC.

The chain links TRBV28 to TRBJ2-5, with D possibly being TRBD1 or TRBD2 (5 bases each). Germline loops: CDR1 MDHEN, CDR2 SYDVKM. The ends were cut back, 3 bases at V and 4 bases at J, with 12 bases in the middle. The CDR3 is 14 amino acids. The chain's CDR3 is CASSLPGAGETQYF. CDR3 sequence (DNA): TGTGCCAGCAGTTTGCCCGGGGCGGGAGAGACCCAGTACTTC. Full variable domain (rest looked up from reference TRBV28 and TRBJ2-5): DVKVTQSSRYLVKRTGEKVFLECVQDMDHENMFWYRQDPGLGLRLIYFSYDVKMKEKGDIPEGYSVSREKKERFSLILESASTNQTSMYLCASSLPGAGETQYFGPGTRLLVL.

This clone has a single count. The chain has TRBV11-2 and TRBJ2-7; a weak D match, TRBD2 (6 bases). The CDR3 is 14 amino acids. Trimming removed 5 bases at V and 5 bases at J, with 16 bases between. In germline, CDR1 is SGHAT, CDR2 FQNNGV. The CDR3 sequence is CASSPVGGGNEQYF. CDR3 nucleotides: TGTGCCAGCAGCCCAGTTGGTGGGGGGAACGAGCAGTACTTC.

This chain uses TRBV28 with TRBJ2-7; no reliable D call. Looked up from germline, CDR1 is MDHEN and CDR2 is SYDVKM. The CDR3 extends over 14 amino acids. With 5 bases removed from V and 2 bases from J, the gap between germline ends came to 13 bases. The chain's CDR3 is CASSVTSLPYEQYF. CDR3 nucleotide sequence: TGTGCCAGCAGTGTGACGTCTCTTCCCTACGAGCAGTACTTC.